This T cell receptor beta chain derives from a study of blood T cell repertoires in COVID-19. V shed 5 bases and J 2 bases; nucleotides not matched to a gene: 16. This CDR3 region has 19 residues. Germline V lookup: CDR1 MNHEY, CDR2 SMNVEV (reference sequence). Data came from immunoSEQ multiplex PCR; TCRdb stores just in-frame clones and leaves some out. Of tens of thousands of clones listed, more than 70% are singletons. The sample comprised peripheral blood. V usage is TRBV27 and J usage is TRBJ2-3, with TRBD1 matching over 10 bases. This sequence was found in a man between 25 and 39 years old with COVID-19, enrolled during active disease. This chain's CDR3 is CASSRRSSGTGAPTDTQYF. The DNA for the CDR3 is TGTGCCAGCAGTCGGAGGTCATCCGGGACAGGGGCACCCACAGATACGCAGTATTTT.